This TCR beta chain was recorded in a study of blood T cell repertoires in COVID-19. Turning to the study itself: COVID-19 samples from acute and convalescent phases originated in the United States, Italy and Spain. PBMCs, B-cell-depleted T cells, or T cells were the source of the cDNA or gDNA that made up the material.

Germline CDR1 is SGHAT and CDR2 is FQNNGV. The V gene end was trimmed by 5 bases and the J gene end by 5 bases; junction bases not matched to a gene: 11. The CDR3 runs 16 residues. How the authors handled the data: By means of reference gene primer amplification, nucleated cell counts were estimated. Using immunoSEQ multiplex PCR, the repertoire was profiled, and TCRdb retains in-frame clones only, with some absent. The V and J calls and the clone size are those of that table, but D and trimming were determined from the DNA. Altogether about 220,000 clones are present, 80% to 90% being singletons, with the ten largest covering about 8.9%. This clone was seen a handful of times.

The chain couples TRBV11-2 to TRBJ2-3; TRBD2 matches at 9 bases. Sequenced sample: peripheral blood. The TCR was taken from a man over 45 with active or convalescent COVID-19. The CDR3 here is CASSPNQAGGRDTQYF. The CDR3 nucleotides are TGTGCCAGCAGCCCAAATCAAGCGGGAGGAAGAGATACGCAGTATTTT.